The clone carrying this T cell receptor beta chain occurred a few times. Its antigen is currently unknown. Each CDR3 protein gets one entry after TCRdb re-called the reads with MiXCR. The sample includes 150,000 to 200,000 distinct CDR3 sequences, approximately 15% of them seen just once. Germline-derived CDR1 and CDR2 are SNHLY and FYNNEI. The CDR3 is made up of 18 amino acids. V dropped 1 base and J dropped 3; count of bases not matched to a gene: 11. The data belong to a study of T cell repertoires in cytomegalovirus infection. About the study: Matching HLA type, along with CMV infection, was indicated by public TCR beta signatures.

Findings and limits, study-wide: HLA-C-restricted CMV clonotypes gave the most frequent clonotype in two of eight donors. CMV carriers with the relevant HLA were identified by cumulative public TCR beta family frequency.

This clonotype was sampled from a human donor in good health (CMV status not recorded). Some clones in this sample may be carry-over from other donors' samples. Sequencing input: PBMCs. The chain employs TRBV2 and TRBJ1-1; 10 nucleotides align to TRBD1. The chain's CDR3 is CASSEVWTGGFVDTEAFF. The CDR3 DNA follows: TGTGCCAGCAGTGAAGTTTGGACAGGGGGGTTCGTGGACACTGAAGCTTTCTTT. Drawing the rest from reference TRBV2 and TRBJ1-1, the complete variable domain is EPEVTQTPSHQVTQMGQEVILRCVPISNHLYFYWYRQILGQKVEFLVSFYNNEISEKSEIFDDQFSVERPDGSNFTLKIRSTKLEDSAMYFCASSEVWTGGFVDTEAFFGQGTRLTVV.